This T cell receptor beta chain was identified in a study of T cells in Graves' hyperthyroidism and ophthalmopathy. A few counts support this clonotype. The antigen is unknown. Investigators excluded patients with uncontrolled infection, other autoimmune disease, pregnancy or lactation. Study-wide results and limits: For ophthalmopathy, model prediction preceded onset by a median around six months. Separation of ophthalmopathy from stable hyperthyroidism was achieved by a 13 V-J model. Clonotypes that were expanded in thyroid above 0.001 mostly appeared in blood too.

Per the germline V gene, CDR1 is MGHDK and CDR2 is SYGVNS. Trimming removed 5 bases from V and 1 base from J, with 14 bases in between. This CDR3 spans 15 amino acids. RNA transcripts were the template for amplifying TCR beta CDR3 regions. First-round RT-PCR with HTBI primers amplified the TCR CDR3 region. Using its own MiXCR run on the multiplex PCR reads, TCRdb lists one record per CDR3 protein. The profile shows more than 650,000 distinct CDR3 sequences, 14% of them singletons. The clonotype comes from a woman younger than 35 with Graves' hyperthyroidism. V is TRBV25-1 and J is TRBJ1-1; maybe TRBD1 (6 bases). The sequenced sample was blood. The CDR3 protein is CASSPKTGANTEAFF. CDR3 coding DNA: TGTGCCAGCAGTCCGAAGACAGGAGCGAACACTGAAGCTTTCTTT.